These 2 T cell receptor beta chains were sequenced from one sample in a study of blood T cell repertoires in COVID-19. Data came from immunoSEQ multiplex PCR; TCRdb stores just in-frame clones and leaves some out. The sample shows around 240,000 clones, approximately 85% of them seen only once. The source material was PBMCs or T cells enriched from blood (not recorded which). The receptors originated from a woman in her fifties or sixties who had recovered from COVID-19.

This clone was seen ten or more times. The chain is built from TRBV9 and TRBJ1-3; no definite D call. Germline CDR1 is SGDLS and CDR2 is YYNGEE. V lost 7 bases, J lost 5 bases, and 10 bases lay in between. The CDR3 runs 12 residues. CDR3 in amino acids: CASPGCRNTIYF. CDR3 sequence (DNA): TGTGCCAGCCCGGGTTGTCGAAACACCATATATTTT.

The chain couples TRBV28 to TRBJ1-5; D is ambiguous. Trimming left V 2 bases short and J 7 bases short, with 15 bases between. The CDR3 loop spans 15 amino acids. Per the germline V gene, CDR1 is MDHEN and CDR2 is SYDVKM. This CDR3 is CASSLRRDMRQPQHF. The CDR3 DNA follows: TGTGCCAGCAGTTTAAGGCGGGATATGAGGCAGCCCCAGCATTTT.